The 18 T cell receptor beta chains below come from one sample, sequenced in a study of shared clonotypes between healthy human individuals. Some clones are missing from TCRdb's copy, which holds only in-frame ones; the method was immunoSEQ multiplex PCR. Counted here are hundreds of thousands of clones, approximately 96% occurring once; the ten biggest clones make up less than 0.12%. CD45RO-negative CD8 cells positively selected for CCR7 made up the naive population, which excluded terminally differentiated effector memory CD45RA+ cells. Sequencing input: naive CD8+ T cells sorted from blood. The receptors here all came from a woman in her thirties in good health.

The gene calls are TRBV6-5 and TRBJ2-7, with D unclear. CDR3 length equals 15 residues. Germline CDR1 is MNHEY and CDR2 is SVGAGI. Trimming removed 2 bases from V and 3 bases from J, with 14 bases in between. Here the CDR3 DNA reads TGTGCCAGCAGTTACAACCCCGCGGCAGGCTACGAGCAGTACTTC. It codes for CASSYNPAAGYEQYF.

This chain joins TRBV7-9 and TRBJ1-3, with unresolved D. Germline V gene sequence: CDR1 SEHNR, CDR2 FQNEAQ (reference sequence). This CDR3 has 14 amino acids. Deletions cut 4 bases from V and 1 base from J, with 8 bases between. The CDR3 sequence: CASSSWESGNTIYF. The CDR3 DNA reads as TGTGCCAGCAGCTCGTGGGAATCTGGAAACACCATATATTTT.

The chain employs TRBV28 and TRBJ1-1; the match to TRBD1 covers 7 bases. The junction had 4 bases not matched to a gene; V was cut back by 6 bases and J by 6 bases. Germline V gene sequence: CDR1 MDHEN, CDR2 SYDVKM. CDR3 length equals 12 residues. The CDR3 DNA follows: TGTGCCAGCAGGACAGGGTTTCCTGAAGCTTTCTTT. Amino acids: CASRTGFPEAFF.

The chain is built from TRBV28 and TRBJ2-1, with TRBD2 matching over 11 bases. Germline lookup yields CDR1 MDHEN and CDR2 SYDVKM. This CDR3 spans 15 amino acids. V was pared by 6 bases and J by 9 bases, with 10 bases of the junction left unmatched. As DNA, the CDR3 is TGTGCCAGCAGCCCCGTCACTAGCGGGAGATTTGAGCAGTTCTTC. It encodes CASSPVTSGRFEQFF.

The chain has TRBV27 and TRBJ2-1; D is perhaps TRBD1 (6 bases). The germline gives CDR1 MNHEY, CDR2 SMNVEV (reference sequence). The CDR3 has 14 residues. V was clipped by 10 bases and J by 0 bases, with 13 bases between them. CDR3 DNA: TGTGCCACCCGCAGGGGCTCCTCCTACAATGAGCAGTTCTTC. This sequence encodes CATRRGSSYNEQFF.

J is TRBJ1-5 and V is TRBV10-3, with D perhaps TRBD1 (6 bases). Trimming left V 5 bases short and J 4 bases short, with 6 bases between. There are 12 residues in the CDR3. Germline assignment: CDR1 ENHRY and CDR2 SYGVKD. CDR3 sequence: CAISTGNQPQHF. CDR3 in DNA: TGTGCCATCAGTACAGGGAATCAGCCCCAGCATTTT.

The sample holds one count of this clone. In the same sample, other DNA sequences code for this CDR3. This sequence joins TRBV27 and TRBJ2-1; D is undetermined. Germline V gene lookup returns CDR1 MNHEY and CDR2 SMNVEV (reference sequence). The length of the CDR3 is 13 residues. With 6 bases removed from V and 0 bases from J, the gap between germline ends came to 6 bases. Here the CDR3 DNA reads TGTGCCAGCAGCCTTTTCTCCTACAATGAGCAGTTCTTC. Its translation is CASSLFSYNEQFF.

The chain carries TRBV13 and TRBJ2-5; 11 bases fit TRBD2. V was pared by 4 bases and J by 5 bases, with 6 bases of the junction left unmatched. Germline CDR1 reads PRHDT; CDR2 reads FYEKMQ (reference sequence). The CDR3 covers 15 residues. CDR3 DNA sequence: TGTGCCAGCAGCTCGCTAGCGGGAGGTGGGGAGACCCAGTACTTC. It codes for CASSSLAGGGETQYF.

The V and J genes are TRBV7-2 and TRBJ1-1; D is unclear. Germline V gives CDR1 SGHTA, CDR2 FQGNSA. Trimming took 5 bases from V and 4 from J, leaving 17 bases between them. The CDR3 spans 15 residues. CDR3 region: CASSPWGSTSTEAFF. The CDR3 DNA reads as TGTGCCAGCAGCCCCTGGGGATCGACCAGCACTGAAGCTTTCTTT.

The genes are TRBV5-6 and TRBJ1-1, with D possibly being TRBD1 (5 bases). The V gene lost 0 bases and the J gene lost 1 base, with 10 bases spanning the gap. This CDR3 has 15 residues. CDR1 and CDR2 from the germline V gene are SGHDT and YYEEEE. The CDR3 region is CASSLELGRNTEAFF. Written as DNA, the CDR3 is TGTGCCAGCAGCTTGGAACTGGGGCGGAACACTGAAGCTTTCTTT.

This chain links TRBV7-6 with TRBJ2-2; 10 nucleotides agree with TRBD1. The CDR3 runs to 16 residues. The ends lost 5 bases at V and 4 bases at J; junction bases unmatched: 7. Germline V CDR1 and CDR2: SGHVS, FNYEAQ. CDR3 in DNA: TGTGCCAGCAGCCAACCGACAGGGGGCGTCACCGGGGAGCTGTTTTTT. Translating it yields CASSQPTGGVTGELFF.

This sequence joins TRBV14 and TRBJ1-5; D not certain. CDR3 size: 17 residues. CDR1 and CDR2 from the germline V gene are SGHDN and FVKESK. Trimming stripped 5 bases from V and 0 bases from J, with 17 bases between. Here the CDR3 reads CASSLKNREFSNQPQHF. CDR3 coding DNA: TGTGCCAGCAGCTTAAAAAATCGGGAGTTTAGCAATCAGCCCCAGCATTTT.

This chain joins TRBV19 and TRBJ2-1; 10 bases map to TRBD2. CDR3 length: 19 residues. CDR1 and CDR2 (germline): LNHDA, SQIVND (reference sequence). The V gene end was trimmed by 1 base and the J gene end by 0 bases; junction bases not matched to a gene: 9. The CDR3 region is CASSIGAGGPSSSYNEQFF. The CDR3, as DNA: TGTGCCAGTAGTATAGGAGCGGGAGGGCCATCGAGCTCCTACAATGAGCAGTTCTTC. Based on the CDR3 plus reference TRBV19 and TRBJ2-1, the full variable domain is DGGITQSPKYLFRKEGQNVTLSCEQNLNHDAMYWYRQDPGQGLRLIYYSQIVNDFQKGDIAEGYSVSREKKESFPLTVTSAQKNPTAFYLCASSIGAGGPSSSYNEQFFGPGTRLTVL.

CDR3 residues: CASSIDAGESMNIQYF. Written as DNA, the CDR3 is TGTGCCAGTAGTATCGACGCAGGGGAGAGTATGAACATTCAGTACTTC. This chain joins TRBV19 and TRBJ2-4, with TRBD1 as a possible D gene (6 bases). The CDR3 is 16 residues long. The ends were cut back, 3 bases at V and 7 bases at J, with 19 bases in the middle. The germline CDR1 and CDR2 sequences are LNHDA and SQIVND (reference sequence).

The J gene is TRBJ2-1, the V gene TRBV7-9; D gene ambiguous. V was trimmed by 1 base and J by 15 bases, leaving 16 bases between them. The germline V gene encodes CDR1 SEHNR and CDR2 FQNEAQ (reference sequence). The CDR3 extends over 13 amino acids. CDR3 in amino acids: CASSLGSSPTLFF. The CDR3 DNA sequence: TGTGCCAGCAGCTTAGGTTCCTCACCCACCCTGTTCTTC.

This clone was seen a handful of times. V and J are TRBV27 and TRBJ1-2; D remains ambiguous. Trimming took off 5 bases at V and 8 bases at J, with 18 bases between the two ends. Germline V gene sequence: CDR1 MNHEY, CDR2 SMNVEV (reference sequence). CDR3 size: 14 residues. DNA of the CDR3: TGTGCCAGCAGTCCCGCCACTGACTCCTCCGGCTACACCTTC. Its translation: CASSPATDSSGYTF.

The chain has TRBV5-1 and TRBJ2-3; 8 nucleotides line up with TRBD2. Germline V CDR1 and CDR2: SGHRS, YFSETQ. This CDR3 comprises 15 residues. Trimming took 4 bases from V and 6 from J; bases not matched to a gene: 10. This chain's CDR3 is CASSTGTRGSDTQYF. The CDR3 region has the DNA TGCGCCAGCAGCACCGGGACTAGGGGCTCCGATACGCAGTATTTT.

The J gene is TRBJ2-5, the V gene TRBV28; 7 positions agree with TRBD2. The germline V gene encodes CDR1 MDHEN and CDR2 SYDVKM. This CDR3 comprises 15 residues. V shed 5 bases and J 5 bases; nucleotides not matched to a gene: 11. The CDR3 DNA follows: TGTGCCAGCAGTCCCCTGCGGGAGAAAGCCGAGACCCAGTACTTC. Its translation: CASSPLREKAETQYF.